Detailed here is one TCR beta chain. The antigen is unknown. These data come from a study of T cell responses to AZD1222 COVID-19 vaccine. Study observations and caveats: Most donors were white British and more were female, and clonal diversity was possibly underestimated. Vaccination with two AZD1222 doses was followed by a rise in Spike-specific TCR breadth and depth. Repertoire collection took place solely once the T cell response had peaked.

V lost 1 base to trimming and J lost 7 bases, with 17 bases between them. Per the germline V gene, CDR1 is SNHLY and CDR2 is FYNNEI. This CDR3 contains 15 residues. The assay was immunoSEQ multiplex PCR, and TCRdb's table has in-frame clones only and misses some. The sample includes some 120,000 clones, almost 90% of them seen just once. This TCR derives from an adult in good health. This specimen consisted of peripheral blood, obtained on day 0 of AZD1222 vaccination. The chain combines TRBV2 with TRBJ2-7; the D gene is possibly TRBD2 (5 bases). The CDR3 region is CASSEGPPVRGEQYF. The CDR3 region has the DNA TGTGCCAGCAGTGAAGGGCCCCCGGTACGGGGAGAGCAGTACTTC.